These 24 T cell receptor beta chains came from one sample sequenced in a study of response to subunit inactivated influenza vaccine. TCRdb redid the calling of the RT-PCR reads with MiXCR, one entry per CDR3 protein. The repertoire includes under 800,000 distinct CDR3 sequences, about 14% of them detected once, and 5.5% to 7% sits in the top ten. Specimen: PBMCs from blood, collected approximately 15 days before vaccination. The receptors stem from a middle-aged man who received an inactivated influenza vaccine.

This chain links TRBV20-1 with TRBJ2-3; 8 bases line up with TRBD1. Germline CDR1 and CDR2: DFQATT and SNEGSKA (reference sequence). The CDR3 totals 12 residues. For the CDR3, the DNA is TGCGGGACAGGACCTGGAACAGATACGCAGTATTTT. Translated: CGTGPGTDTQYF.

This clonotype was observed at least ten times. V gene TRBV5-1 combines with J gene TRBJ2-3; D not resolved. The ends were cut back, 0 bases at V and 1 base at J, with 12 bases in the middle. CDR3 size: 16 residues. Germline loops: CDR1 SGHRS, CDR2 YFSETQ. The CDR3 DNA reads as TGCGCCAGCAGCTTGGCGGAAGGGCCTGGCACAGATACGCAGTATTTT. This gives the protein CASSLAEGPGTDTQYF.

This clonotype was recorded a few times. The CDR3 nucleotides are TGTGCCAGCAGCTCTATAGCGGGAGGGCCTGACTACAATGAGCAGTTCTTC. Amino acid sequence: CASSSIAGGPDYNEQFF. The chain couples TRBV7-2 to TRBJ2-1, with 11 bases identical to TRBD2. The ends lost 4 bases at V and 3 bases at J; junction bases unmatched: 8. The CDR3 spans 17 residues. In germline, CDR1 is SGHTA, CDR2 FQGNSA.

This clonotype has more than one count but fewer than ten. V usage is TRBV20-1 and J usage is TRBJ1-5, with 8 bases identical to TRBD1. There are 13 residues in the CDR3. V shed 4 bases and J 7 bases; nucleotides not matched to a gene: 6. The germline V gene has CDR1 DFQATT and CDR2 SNEGSKA (reference sequence). CDR3 protein: CSAKGQADQPQHF. Here the CDR3 DNA reads TGCAGTGCTAAGGGACAGGCCGACCAGCCCCAGCATTTT.

Only a few counts were recorded for this clonotype. This chain joins TRBV15 and TRBJ2-7; 8 nucleotides line up with TRBD2. Germline-derived CDR1 and CDR2 are LNHNV and YYDKDF (reference sequence). V lost 2 bases and J lost 4; bases outside the gene matches: 7. The CDR3 runs 15 residues. DNA of the CDR3: TGTGCCACCAGCAGATCTGGGACTAGTGGGTACGAGCAGTACTTC. The encoded protein is CATSRSGTSGYEQYF.

This clonotype has a handful of counts. The chain combines TRBV9 with TRBJ2-1; 10 bases match TRBD2. Germline V gives CDR1 SGDLS, CDR2 YYNGEE. V dropped 0 bases and J dropped 4; count of bases not matched to a gene: 4. This CDR3 comprises 16 residues. The CDR3 bases are TGTGCCAGCAGCGTAGGGACTAGCGGAGGGTACAATGAGCAGTTCTTC. Encoded protein: CASSVGTSGGYNEQFF.

This chain joins TRBV5-4 and TRBJ2-7; D is possibly TRBD2 (5 bases). This CDR3 region has 15 residues. Trimming removed 4 bases at V and 8 bases at J, with 22 bases between. CDR1 and CDR2 from the germline V gene are SGHNT and YYREEE (reference sequence). The CDR3 spells CASSAAGGIDTQQYF. CDR3 in DNA: TGTGCCAGCAGCGCCGCTGGAGGAATTGATACGCAGCAGTACTTC.

The chain joins TRBV20-1 to TRBJ2-7, with TRBD1 identical over 10 bases. Germline V lookup: CDR1 DFQATT, CDR2 SNEGSKA (reference sequence). The CDR3 is 15 amino acids. Trimming at V came to 6 bases and at J to 7 bases, leaving 15 bases not matched to a gene. CDR3 protein: CSAAGGTGAMGEQYF. For the CDR3, the DNA is TGCAGTGCCGCGGGCGGGACAGGGGCTATGGGAGAGCAGTACTTC.

The chain recombines TRBV2 with TRBJ1-5, with D unclear. The J call is uncertain, as TRBJ2-3 better fits the DNA end. This CDR3 is built from 16 residues. Germline lookup yields CDR1 SNHLY and CDR2 FYNNEI. CDR3 nucleotides: TGTGCCAGCAGTGAATTGGGCCCCCAAGGGCTGGAGCCCCAGTATTTT. It specifies CASSELGPQGLEPQYF.

CDR3 in DNA: TGTGCCAGCAGCTTAGCTGGACAGGCCTACGCCTATGGCTACACCTTC. Its translation: CASSLAGQAYAYGYTF. The chain has TRBV7-9 and TRBJ1-2; TRBD1 matches 7 bases. V was clipped by 0 bases and J by 4 bases; unmatched bases: 8. The CDR3 is made up of 16 amino acids. In germline, CDR1 is SEHNR, CDR2 FQNEAQ (reference sequence).

This clonotype was detected many times. The chain couples TRBV28 to TRBJ2-1, with TRBD2 matching over 9 bases. The CDR3 extends over 15 amino acids. V gave up 6 bases and J gave up 0 bases; unmatched junction bases: 3. The V gene's germline CDR1 is MDHEN and CDR2 SYDVKM. CDR3 residues: CASRSSGGSYNEQFF. The CDR3 DNA is TGTGCCAGCAGGAGTAGCGGGGGCTCCTACAATGAGCAGTTCTTC. The whole variable domain, filled in from reference TRBV28 and TRBJ2-1, reads DVKVTQSSRYLVKRTGEKVFLECVQDMDHENMFWYRQDPGLGLRLIYFSYDVKMKEKGDIPEGYSVSREKKERFSLILESASTNQTSMYLCASRSSGGSYNEQFFGPGTRLTVL.

This clonotype was counted between two and nine times. This chain connects TRBV20-1 to TRBJ1-5; TRBD1 matches 8 bases. The CDR3 totals 17 residues. The germline gives CDR1 DFQATT, CDR2 SNEGSKA (reference sequence). With V trimmed by 3 bases and J by 2 bases, 12 bases remained unmatched. The CDR3 protein is CSASGAGGLSRNQPQHF. For the CDR3, the DNA is TGCAGTGCTAGCGGAGCAGGGGGCCTCTCCCGCAATCAGCCCCAGCATTTT.

In its sample, this clonotype was seen many times. The chain has TRBV6-2 or TRBV6-3 and TRBJ2-2; TRBD2 agrees at 7 bases. V gave up 2 bases and J gave up 0 bases; unmatched junction bases: 3. Germline CDR1 and CDR2: MNHEY and SVGEGT. The CDR3 is 16 amino acids. The DNA for the CDR3 is TGTGCCAGCAGTTACGGGAGGGGTCCGAACACCGGGGAGCTGTTTTTT. Translated: CASSYGRGPNTGELFF.

This clonotype was observed a handful of times. The chain recombines TRBV5-1 with TRBJ2-7, with 10 bases matching TRBD1. Germline V gene lookup returns CDR1 SGHRS and CDR2 YFSETQ. The CDR3 contains 15 residues. Trimming at V came to 1 base and at J to 4 bases, leaving 5 bases not matched to a gene. CDR3 loop: CASSLTPGQGYEQYF. The CDR3 DNA sequence: TGCGCCAGCAGCTTGACACCGGGACAGGGGTACGAGCAGTACTTC.

This clonotype was found a few times. This chain links TRBV28 with TRBJ2-7; 10 bases are shared with TRBD2. CDR1 is MDHEN and CDR2 is SYDVKM in the germline V gene. Losses at the gene ends were 7 bases for V and 5 bases for J; bases not matched to a gene: 11. The CDR3 loop spans 15 amino acids. The chain's CDR3 is CASISRTSGRNEQYF. As DNA, the CDR3 is TGTGCCAGCATTTCTCGGACTAGCGGCCGAAACGAGCAGTACTTC.

This clonotype was recorded a few times. The gene calls are TRBV5-5 and TRBJ2-7; 11 nucleotides align to TRBD2. Germline assignment: CDR1 SGHKS and CDR2 YYEKEE (reference sequence). The V gene end was trimmed by 3 bases and the J gene end by 5 bases; junction bases not matched to a gene: 7. The CDR3 has 15 amino acids. The CDR3 nucleotides read TGTGCCAGCAGCTGGGGGACTAGCGGTGGGAACGAGCAGTACTTC. Translating it yields CASSWGTSGGNEQYF.

V is TRBV24-1 and J is TRBJ2-2, with 9 bases fitting TRBD1. This CDR3 spans 16 amino acids. The J segment lost 4 bases and the V segment lost 4 bases, leaving 6 bases of the junction unmatched. The germline V gene has CDR1 KGHDR and CDR2 SFDVKD. The CDR3 DNA follows: TGTGCCACCAGTGACCCCGGGACAGGGCCCACCGGGGAGCTGTTTTTT. Protein sequence: CATSDPGTGPTGELFF.

The chain recombines TRBV2 with TRBJ2-5; D may be TRBD2 (5 bases). This CDR3 region has 14 residues. V shed 7 bases and J shed 5 bases, with 17 bases lying between them. Germline loops: CDR1 SNHLY, CDR2 FYNNEI. The CDR3 region has the DNA TGTGCCAGCATGGGGATCAGCGGTCGGGAGACCCAGTACTTC. Translated, it gives CASMGISGRETQYF.

As to this clonotype: One end of the junction varies from germline; a read error may be responsible. This sequence joins TRBV3-1 and TRBJ2-3; D call uncertain. The CDR3 runs 15 residues. From germline, CDR1 is LGHDT and CDR2 YNNKEL (reference sequence). CDR3 loop: CASSQGTRATDMQYF. CDR3 nucleotide sequence: TGTGCCAGCAGCCAAGGTACACGAGCCACAGATATGCAGTATTTT.

This clonotype was counted only a few times. This chain joins TRBV29-1 and TRBJ2-1, with 12 positions matching TRBD2. Losses at the gene ends were 6 bases for V and 9 bases for J; bases not matched to a gene: 9. Per germline, CDR1 SQVTM and CDR2 ANQGSEA. This CDR3 has 14 residues. The CDR3 DNA follows: TGCAGCGTCGAACTAGCGGGAGGTCGTAGTGAGCAGTTCTTC. It encodes CSVELAGGRSEQFF.

V and J are TRBV4-2 and TRBJ2-1; 8 bases map to TRBD2. Looked up from germline, CDR1 is LGHNA and CDR2 is YNFKEQ. The CDR3 has 14 residues. The ends lost 0 bases at V and 6 bases at J; junction bases unmatched: 1. As DNA, the CDR3 is TGTGCCAGCAGCCAAGATACTAGCGGCAATGAGCAGTTCTTC. Translating gives CASSQDTSGNEQFF.

This clonotype was detected many times. The gene calls are TRBV5-1 and TRBJ2-1; no definite D call. Trimming left V 0 bases short and J 7 bases short, with 11 bases between. CDR3 length: 14 residues. The germline CDR1 and CDR2 sequences are SGHRS and YFSETQ. This CDR3 reads CASSLGSKGNEQFF. CDR3 nucleotide sequence: TGCGCCAGCAGCTTGGGGTCAAAGGGTAATGAGCAGTTCTTC.

The chain carries TRBV11-2 and TRBJ2-7, with TRBD2 identical over 10 bases. The length of the CDR3 is 17 residues. J gave up 4 bases and V 1 base, and 10 bases lay outside the gene matches. Germline CDR1 reads SGHAT; CDR2 reads FQNNGV. For the CDR3, the DNA is TGTGCCAGCAGCTTAGGGGTAGCTAGCGGGGGTTTATACGAGCAGTACTTC. This encodes CASSLGVASGGLYEQYF.

The V call is TRBV18, the J call TRBJ2-2, with 9 bases lining up with TRBD2. The CDR3 length is 17 residues. From germline, CDR1 is KGHSH and CDR2 LQKENI. V shed 5 bases, J shed 0 bases, and the junction held 7 bases outside the gene matches. The CDR3 sequence is CASSYSGRTPNTGELFF. DNA of the CDR3: TGTGCCAGCTCATACAGCGGGAGGACTCCGAACACCGGGGAGCTGTTTTTT.